These 10 T cell receptor beta chains were all obtained from the same sample, sequenced in a study of identical twins. TCRdb recomputed calls from the 5' RACE reads with MiXCR, one row per CDR3 protein. The table includes 420,000 or so distinct CDR3 sequences, less than 20% detected once. The sequenced material came from naive T cells sorted from blood. Receptor source: a man aged 50 or older in good health.

The gene calls are TRBV24-1 and TRBJ2-2, with a weak D call TRBD1 (6 bases). The germline V and J ends were trimmed by 4 bases and 7 bases, with 24 bases remaining between them. The CDR3 has 18 amino acids. Germline V CDR1 and CDR2: KGHDR, SFDVKD. CDR3 loop: CATSEAPELGQHSGELFF. The CDR3 DNA is TGTGCCACCAGTGAGGCTCCAGAACTCGGACAGCATAGCGGGGAGCTGTTTTTT.

This clonotype was seen only a few times. V and J are TRBV6-1 and TRBJ1-2; TRBD1 matches at 8 bases. J was trimmed by 8 bases and V by 6 bases; bases with no gene match: 11. Looked up from germline, CDR1 is MNHNS and CDR2 is SASEGT. The CDR3 has 14 amino acids. This CDR3 reads CASSSTGGSRGYTF. For the CDR3, the DNA is TGTGCCAGCAGCTCTACAGGGGGTTCTAGAGGCTACACCTTC.

The chain has TRBV20-1 and TRBJ1-5; no clear D gene. Trimming removed 2 bases at V and 6 bases at J, with 17 bases between. This CDR3 is built from 15 residues. Germline lookup yields CDR1 DFQATT and CDR2 SNEGSKA (reference sequence). The CDR3 sequence: CSARLPGVLGQPQHF. CDR3 in DNA: TGCAGTGCTAGATTGCCGGGCGTGCTGGGTCAGCCCCAGCATTTT.

This chain joins TRBV12-3 or TRBV12-4 and TRBJ2-1, with 11 bases aligning to TRBD1. The V and J ends lost 5 bases and 6 bases, in that order; junction bases with no gene match: 6. CDR3 length equals 15 residues. The CDR3 sequence is CASSRDRGIFNEQFF. The CDR3 region has the DNA TGTGCCAGCAGTCGGGACAGGGGGATTTTCAATGAGCAGTTCTTC.

The rearrangement joins TRBV3-1 to TRBJ2-1, with D maybe TRBD2 (6 bases). Deletions cut 0 bases from V and 8 bases from J, with 14 bases between. The CDR3 covers 15 residues. The germline gives CDR1 LGHDT, CDR2 YNNKEL (reference sequence). The CDR3 spells CASSQDIYAGYEQFF. The CDR3, as DNA: TGTGCCAGCAGCCAAGATATCTATGCGGGGTATGAGCAGTTCTTC.

This clonotype was recorded at least ten times. The rearrangement links TRBV6-2 or TRBV6-3 to TRBJ2-1, with D perhaps assigned TRBD1 or TRBD2 (5 bases each). V shed 7 bases and J shed 13 bases, with 20 bases lying between them. Germline V gives CDR1 MNHEY, CDR2 SVGEGT. The CDR3 spans 13 residues. As DNA, the CDR3 is TGTGCCAGCACCCACGACGGGGCTGGGGGTCAGTTCTTC. It codes for CASTHDGAGGQFF.

This clonotype came up a few times. The chain couples TRBV20-1 to TRBJ1-4; D unclear. Germline loops: CDR1 DFQATT, CDR2 SNEGSKA (reference sequence). The germline V and J ends were trimmed by 5 bases and 6 bases, with 10 bases remaining between them. CDR3 length: 12 residues. The CDR3 DNA reads TGCAGTGCTCGAGGGTTAGATGAAAAACTGTTTTTT. It codes for CSARGLDEKLFF.

In regard to this clonotype: A much larger clonotype is one base distant, so this may be a read error. The V call is TRBV27, the J call TRBJ2-2; D not certain. The CDR3 length is 12 residues. V was clipped by 5 bases and J by 6 bases, with 7 bases between them. Germline values: CDR1 MNHEY, CDR2 SMNVEV (reference sequence). CDR3 residues: CASSPLPGELFF. The CDR3 nucleotides are TGTGCCAGCAGTCCCCTGCCCGGGGAGCTGTTTTTT.

There are many counts of this clonotype. The chain is built from TRBV4-3 and TRBJ2-1; 7 nucleotides line up with TRBD1. The length of the CDR3 is 13 residues. The trim removed 4 bases at V and 9 bases at J, leaving 6 bases unmatched. Germline-derived CDR1 and CDR2 are LGHNA and YSLEER. The CDR3 protein is CASSRDRAVEQFF. CDR3 nucleotide sequence: TGCGCCAGCAGCCGTGACAGGGCTGTTGAGCAGTTCTTC.

This clonotype has only a few counts. The chain recombines TRBV29-1 with TRBJ2-1, with 11 bases fitting TRBD2. The CDR3 spans 17 residues. V was clipped by 3 bases and J by 8 bases; unmatched bases: 15. Per the germline V gene, CDR1 is SQVTM and CDR2 is ANQGSEA. The CDR3 loop is CSVEGLAVNTVRYEQFF. The CDR3 nucleotides are TGCAGCGTTGAGGGACTAGCGGTTAATACTGTGCGTTATGAGCAGTTCTTC.